Following are 11 T cell receptor beta chains from one sample sequenced in a study of cytomegalovirus exposure and HLA in healthy donors. Both 60 Vbeta primers and 13 Jbeta primers went into the PCR. Sequenced by immunoSEQ multiplex PCR; TCRdb stores in-frame clones only, minus some. Seen here are about 190,000 clones, about 77% observed once, and the top ten hold over 2%. The sequenced material came from PBMCs. These receptor sequences come from a woman aged 30 to 39 in good health and CMV-seropositive.

The V and J genes are TRBV5-8 and TRBJ2-1; 8 positions agree with TRBD1. CDR1 and CDR2 (germline): SGHTS, YDEGEE. The CDR3 totals 17 residues. The V segment lost 4 bases and the J segment 7 bases; nucleotides outside the gene matches: 16. CDR3 residues: CASSRGVWTGSFNEQFF. The CDR3 DNA reads as TGTGCCAGCAGCCGCGGGGTGTGGACAGGGAGTTTTAATGAGCAGTTCTTC.

This clone was counted between two and nine times. The V and J genes are TRBV7-9 and TRBJ2-3; 8 bases line up with TRBD1. Germline loops: CDR1 SEHNR, CDR2 FQNEAQ (reference sequence). This CDR3 spans 14 amino acids. V gave up 5 bases and J gave up 4 bases; unmatched junction bases: 5. CDR3 loop: CASSDTGGSDTQYF. The CDR3 nucleotides read TGTGCCAGCAGCGATACAGGGGGTTCAGATACGCAGTATTTT.

The chain employs TRBV28 and TRBJ1-5; the D is unclear. Trimming stripped 1 base from V and 10 bases from J, with 8 bases between. The V gene's germline CDR1 is MDHEN and CDR2 SYDVKM. The CDR3 covers 12 residues. As DNA, the CDR3 is TGTGCCAGCAGTTTATTGGAGGGACCCCAGCATTTT. This sequence encodes CASSLLEGPQHF.

The chain employs TRBV29-1 and TRBJ2-1, with 7 bases matching TRBD2. V trimming: 3 bases; J trimming: 4 bases; junction bases outside the gene matches: 3. This CDR3 region has 13 residues. Germline values: CDR1 SQVTM, CDR2 ANQGSEA. CDR3 DNA: TGCAGCGTTGACGCGGGGGTTTACAATGAGCAGTTCTTC. Amino acids: CSVDAGVYNEQFF.

To note about this clone: The identical CDR3 is also encoded by other nucleotide sequences in the sample. The V gene is TRBV7-9, the J gene TRBJ1-6; TRBD1 is a possible D gene (6 bases). V lost 1 base, J lost 6 bases, and 10 bases lay in between. Germline lookup yields CDR1 SEHNR and CDR2 FQNEAQ (reference sequence). This CDR3 is 15 amino acids long. CDR3 sequence reads: CASSLETGSNSPLHF. CDR3 coding DNA: TGTGCCAGCAGCTTAGAGACAGGATCTAATTCACCCCTCCACTTT.

J is TRBJ1-1 and V is TRBV5-6, with 7 nucleotides matching TRBD1. This CDR3 has 13 residues. In germline, CDR1 is SGHDT, CDR2 YYEEEE. The V segment lost 4 bases and the J segment 0 bases; nucleotides outside the gene matches: 0. The CDR3 coding sequence is TGTGCCAGCAGCCAGGGGGTGAACACTGAAGCTTTCTTT. Its translation is CASSQGVNTEAFF.

This clone was picked up one time. The genes are TRBV19 and TRBJ2-3, with TRBD1 matching 7 bases. CDR3 length: 14 amino acids. From germline, CDR1 is LNHDA and CDR2 SQIVND (reference sequence). With 5 bases clipped from V and 1 base from J, the junction kept 3 bases outside the gene matches. The CDR3 nucleotides are TGTGCCAGTAGTTTTGGACAGGGCACAGATACGCAGTATTTT. Translating gives CASSFGQGTDTQYF. Combining the CDR3 with reference TRBV19 and TRBJ2-3 gives the whole variable domain DGGITQSPKYLFRKEGQNVTLSCEQNLNHDAMYWYRQDPGQGLRLIYYSQIVNDFQKGDIAEGYSVSREKKESFPLTVTSAQKNPTAFYLCASSFGQGTDTQYFGPGTRLTVL.

This chain connects TRBV6-5 to TRBJ1-1; the D is unclear. The CDR3 is 15 residues long. Per the germline V gene, CDR1 is MNHEY and CDR2 is SVGAGI. Trimming took off 7 bases at V and 0 bases at J, with 15 bases between the two ends. The CDR3 nucleotides are TGTGCCAGCAATTCTCGACAAGGCTTGAACACTGAAGCTTTCTTT. This sequence encodes CASNSRQGLNTEAFF.

This clone was seen once. V usage is TRBV7-2 and J usage is TRBJ2-5; 10 bases map to TRBD2. Losses at the gene ends were 5 bases for V and 1 base for J; bases not matched to a gene: 4. Germline-derived CDR1 and CDR2 are SGHTA and FQGNSA. This CDR3 is 15 amino acids long. CDR3 DNA: TGTGCCAGCAGCAAAACTAGCGGGGCCCAAGAGACCCAGTACTTC. It encodes CASSKTSGAQETQYF. Full variable domain (outside the CDR3, taken from reference TRBV7-2 and TRBJ2-5): GAGVSQSPSNKVTEKGKDVELRCDPISGHTALYWYRQSLGQGLEFLIYFQGNSAPDKSGLPSDRFSAERTGGSVSTLTIQRTQQEDSAVYLCASSKTSGAQETQYFGPGTRLLVL.

This chain uses TRBV5-1 with TRBJ1-4; 10 nucleotides match TRBD1. The germline V gene has CDR1 SGHRS and CDR2 YFSETQ. This CDR3 region has 14 residues. Germline trimming cut 3 bases from V and 5 bases from J; bases unmatched to any gene: 1. This CDR3 is CASSSGQGNEKLFF. CDR3 nucleotides: TGCGCCAGCAGCTCGGGACAGGGGAATGAAAAACTGTTTTTT.

This chain links TRBV5-1 with TRBJ2-5; TRBD2 might be the D (6 bases). From germline, CDR1 is SGHRS and CDR2 YFSETQ. The CDR3 totals 14 residues. Trimming removed 0 bases at V and 5 bases at J, with 11 bases between. The CDR3 is CASSLAGEEETQYF. Written as DNA, the CDR3 is TGCGCCAGCAGCTTGGCGGGGGAAGAGGAGACCCAGTACTTC.